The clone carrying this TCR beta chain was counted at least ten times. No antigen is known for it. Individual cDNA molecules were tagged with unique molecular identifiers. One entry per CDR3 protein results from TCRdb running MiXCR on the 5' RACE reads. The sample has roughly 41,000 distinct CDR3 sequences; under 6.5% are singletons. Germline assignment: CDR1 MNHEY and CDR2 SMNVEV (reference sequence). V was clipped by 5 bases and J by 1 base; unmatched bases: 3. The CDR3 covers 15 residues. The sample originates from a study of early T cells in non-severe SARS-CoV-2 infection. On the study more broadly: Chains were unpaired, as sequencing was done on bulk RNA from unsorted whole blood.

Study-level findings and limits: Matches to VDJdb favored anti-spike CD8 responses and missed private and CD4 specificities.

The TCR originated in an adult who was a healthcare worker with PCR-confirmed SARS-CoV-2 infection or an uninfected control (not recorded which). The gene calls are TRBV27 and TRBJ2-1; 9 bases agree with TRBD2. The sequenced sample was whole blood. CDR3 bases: TGTGCCAGCAGTCCTCTAGCGGGGTCCTACAATGAGCAGTTCTTC. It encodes CASSPLAGSYNEQFF.